A single sample is the source of the 19 T cell receptor beta chains below, sequenced in a study of OX40 agonist ivuxolimab in advanced cancers. Repertoires were generated with immunoSEQ multiplex PCR, while TCRdb's copy carries only in-frame clones and drops some. Here the sample spans 9,500 to 13,000 clones, more than 60% being singletons. Material: CD4+ or CD8+ T cells sorted from blood, obtained in a trial of the OX40 agonist ivuxolimab. These receptor sequences come from an adult with an advanced solid tumor such as melanoma, head and neck, liver or kidney cancer.

V is TRBV7-9 and J is TRBJ2-5; D not resolved. The CDR3 is 14 residues long. The V gene lost 1 base and the J gene lost 2 bases, with 8 bases spanning the gap. Germline V gene lookup returns CDR1 SEHNR and CDR2 FQNEAQ (reference sequence). The CDR3 sequence is CASSLDPDQETQYF. In DNA form, the CDR3 reads TGTGCCAGCAGCTTAGACCCCGATCAAGAGACCCAGTACTTC.

This chain uses TRBV5-4 with TRBJ2-7; perhaps TRBD2 as D (6 bases). Trimming took 4 bases from V and 5 from J, leaving 16 bases between them. The CDR3 spans 14 residues. Looked up from germline, CDR1 is SGHNT and CDR2 is YYREEE (reference sequence). The CDR3 loop is CASSPGGMVDEQYF. The CDR3 bases are TGTGCCAGCAGCCCTGGCGGGATGGTAGACGAGCAGTACTTC.

The chain carries TRBV10-3 and TRBJ2-5; 11 bases are shared with TRBD2. Looked up from germline, CDR1 is ENHRY and CDR2 is SYGVKD. The CDR3 sequence is 15 residues long. Trimming cost V 10 bases and J 5 bases; bases outside gene matches: 12. CDR3 region: CATSPLAGADETQYF. The DNA of the CDR3 is TGTGCCACTTCCCCACTAGCGGGAGCCGATGAGACCCAGTACTTC.

This clone is medium-sized. The V and J genes are TRBV6-6 and TRBJ1-1; TRBD1 matches 7 bases. Germline CDR1 MNHNY, CDR2 SVGAGI (reference sequence). The CDR3 runs to 12 residues. Trimming removed 2 bases from V and 7 bases from J; junction bases left unmatched: 1. Written as DNA, the CDR3 is TGTGCCAGCAGTTACGGGGACAGTGAAGCTTTCTTT. Residues: CASSYGDSEAFF.

The rearrangement uses TRBV6-5 and TRBJ2-5; no reliable D call. Germline V gene sequence: CDR1 MNHEY, CDR2 SVGAGI. V was cut by 4 bases and J by 5 bases, with 11 bases left in between. CDR3 size: 13 residues. CDR3 region: CASSFGWRETQYF. The CDR3 DNA follows: TGTGCCAGCAGTTTCGGATGGCGGGAGACCCAGTACTTC.

There are a few counts of this clone. The chain employs TRBV19 and TRBJ1-2; no clear D gene. This CDR3 contains 13 residues. V gave up 7 bases and J gave up 6 bases, with 15 bases separating them. CDR1 is LNHDA and CDR2 is SQIVND in the germline V gene (reference sequence). The CDR3 DNA reads TGTGCCAGTACCGAAAGGGCTCAGGATGGCTACACCTTC. It codes for CASTERAQDGYTF.

The chain is built from TRBV20-1 and TRBJ1-2; TRBD1 is a possible D gene (5 bases). CDR3 length: 11 residues. The V gene lost 7 bases and the J gene lost 4 bases, with 10 bases spanning the gap. Germline loops: CDR1 DFQATT, CDR2 SNEGSKA (reference sequence). CDR3 nucleotide sequence: TGCAGTGTCCCCGGGACCTATGGCTACACCTTC. It yields the protein CSVPGTYGYTF.

The V gene is TRBV5-4, the J gene TRBJ2-1, with D hard to call. CDR1 is SGHNT and CDR2 is YYREEE in the germline V gene (reference sequence). V gave up 4 bases and J gave up 0 bases, with 5 bases separating them. The CDR3 covers 13 residues. The CDR3 nucleotides read TGTGCCAGCAGCCTAACCTCCTACAATGAGCAGTTCTTC. Translation gives CASSLTSYNEQFF.

The chain combines TRBV21-1 with TRBJ1-2; the D segment call TRBD1 is taken from the table without a DNA check. TRBV21-1 is reported as a pseudogene. The CDR3 has 12 residues. Here the CDR3 reads CARPGHVDGYTF. The CDR3 DNA reads TGTGCCAGACCGGGACACGTGGATGGCTACACCTTC.

The chain links TRBV2 to TRBJ2-7; D might be TRBD1 or TRBD2, each matching 5 bases. CDR3 length: 14 amino acids. CDR1 SNHLY and CDR2 FYNNEI come from the germline V gene. V shed 6 bases and J shed 4 bases, with 16 bases lying between them. CDR3 region: CASSEGQGEYEQYF. The DNA for the CDR3 is TGTGCCAGCAGCGAGGGCCAAGGGGAGTACGAGCAGTACTTC.

The CDR3 here is CASRADPGGTGELFF. For the CDR3, the DNA is TGTGCCAGCAGGGCGGACCCCGGGGGCACCGGGGAGCTGTTTTTT. The chain joins TRBV6-1 to TRBJ2-2; maybe TRBD2 (6 bases). CDR1 and CDR2 (germline): MNHNS, SASEGT. The CDR3 runs to 15 residues. V lost 6 bases, J lost 4 bases, and 15 bases lay in between.

V is TRBV6-6 and J is TRBJ1-5; D is uncertain. The germline V and J ends were trimmed by 2 bases and 1 base, with 9 bases remaining between them. Germline CDR1 is MNHNY and CDR2 is SVGAGI (reference sequence). This CDR3 spans 15 amino acids. The CDR3 loop reads CASSYLGSSNQPQHF. CDR3 coding DNA: TGTGCCAGCAGTTACCTCGGGTCCAGCAATCAGCCCCAGCATTTT.

The chain links TRBV18 to TRBJ2-1; D gene uncertain. Trimming removed 0 bases at V and 0 bases at J, with 9 bases between. This CDR3 has 16 amino acids. CDR1 and CDR2 (germline): KGHSH, LQKENI. In DNA form, the CDR3 reads TGTGCCAGCTCACCACCCCCCCAGAGCTCCTACAATGAGCAGTTCTTC. It translates to CASSPPPQSSYNEQFF.

The CDR3 here is CASSQEGQGAAYEQYF. The CDR3 DNA reads TGTGCCAGCAGCCAAGAAGGACAGGGGGCCGCCTACGAGCAGTACTTC. The rearrangement joins TRBV4-2 to TRBJ2-7; 11 bases line up with TRBD1. The J segment lost 2 bases and the V segment lost 0 bases, leaving 3 bases of the junction unmatched. The CDR3 runs 16 residues. The germline V gene has CDR1 LGHNA and CDR2 YNFKEQ.

This clone is large (0.1 to 1%). The chain links TRBV27 to TRBJ1-5; D not certain. CDR3 size: 15 residues. CDR1 is MNHEY, CDR2 SMNVEV, per germline (reference sequence). V was trimmed by 2 bases and J by 3 bases, leaving 11 bases between them. This CDR3 is CASSLKAPINQPQHF. The CDR3 bases are TGTGCCAGCAGTTTAAAGGCCCCAATCAATCAGCCCCAGCATTTT.

The CDR3 sequence: CASSPSGRFYEQYF. The CDR3 nucleotides are TGTGCCAGCAGCCCCTCCGGACGGTTCTACGAGCAGTACTTC. The chain carries TRBV9 and TRBJ2-7; D gene ambiguous. V dropped 4 bases and J dropped 3 bases, with 14 bases sitting between them. In germline, CDR1 is SGDLS, CDR2 YYNGEE. This CDR3 is built from 14 residues.

The rearrangement uses TRBV5-6 and TRBJ2-7; 11 bases are shared with TRBD1. Germline-derived CDR1 and CDR2 are SGHDT and YYEEEE. The CDR3 covers 16 residues. V lost 0 bases, J lost 2 bases, and 4 bases stayed unmatched. CDR3: CASSLVRDRGTYEQYF. CDR3 nucleotide sequence: TGTGCCAGCAGCTTGGTCCGGGACAGGGGGACCTACGAGCAGTACTTC.

The chain carries TRBV5-1 and TRBJ2-6; D tentatively reads TRBD1 or TRBD2 (5 bases each). V dropped 0 bases and J dropped 2 bases, with 9 bases sitting between them. The germline V gene has CDR1 SGHRS and CDR2 YFSETQ. The CDR3 loop spans 16 amino acids. The CDR3 here is CASSLEWGTGANVLTF. In DNA, the CDR3 is TGCGCCAGCAGCTTGGAGTGGGGGACTGGGGCCAACGTCCTGACTTTC.

This rearrangement joins TRBV11-2 to TRBJ2-5; 9 nucleotides agree with TRBD2. Losses at the gene ends were 4 bases for V and 2 bases for J; bases not matched to a gene: 5. This CDR3 is 15 amino acids long. Per germline, CDR1 SGHAT and CDR2 FQNNGV. CDR3 sequence (DNA): TGTGCCAGCAGCTCGGGACTAGCCCTACAAGAGACCCAGTACTTC. This encodes CASSSGLALQETQYF.